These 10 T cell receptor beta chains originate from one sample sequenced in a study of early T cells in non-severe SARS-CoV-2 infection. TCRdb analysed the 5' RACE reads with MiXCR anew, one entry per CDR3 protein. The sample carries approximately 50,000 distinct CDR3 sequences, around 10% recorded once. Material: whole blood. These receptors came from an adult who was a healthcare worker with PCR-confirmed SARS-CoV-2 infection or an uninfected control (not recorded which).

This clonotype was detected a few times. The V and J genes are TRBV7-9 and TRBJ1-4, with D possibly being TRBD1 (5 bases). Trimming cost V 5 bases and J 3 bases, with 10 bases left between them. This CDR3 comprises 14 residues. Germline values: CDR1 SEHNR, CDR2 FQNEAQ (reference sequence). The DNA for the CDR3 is TGTGCCAGCAGCCCAGGGATTCCTAATGAAAAACTGTTTTTT. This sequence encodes CASSPGIPNEKLFF. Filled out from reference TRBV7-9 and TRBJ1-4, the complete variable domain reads DTGVSQNPRHKITKRGQNVTFRCDPISEHNRLYWYRQTLGQGPEFLTYFQNEAQLEKSRLLSDRFSAERPKGSFSTLEIQRTEQGDSAMYLCASSPGIPNEKLFFGSGTQLSVL.

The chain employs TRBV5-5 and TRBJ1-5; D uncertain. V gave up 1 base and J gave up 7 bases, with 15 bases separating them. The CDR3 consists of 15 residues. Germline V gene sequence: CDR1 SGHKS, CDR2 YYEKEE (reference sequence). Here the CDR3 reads CASSLLSLERQPQHF. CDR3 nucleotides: TGTGCCAGCAGCTTGCTTTCATTGGAGCGGCAGCCCCAGCATTTT.

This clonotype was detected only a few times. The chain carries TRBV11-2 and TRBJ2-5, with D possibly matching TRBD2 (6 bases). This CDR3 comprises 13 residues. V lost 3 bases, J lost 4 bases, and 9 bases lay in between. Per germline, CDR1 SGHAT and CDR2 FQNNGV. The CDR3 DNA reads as TGTGCCAGCAGCTTCGGGAGTGGAGAGACCCAGTACTTC. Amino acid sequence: CASSFGSGETQYF. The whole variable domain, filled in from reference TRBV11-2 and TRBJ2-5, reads EAGVAQSPRYKIIEKRQSVAFWCNPISGHATLYWYQQILGQGPKLLIQFQNNGVVDDSQLPKDRFSAERLKGVDSTLKIQPAKLEDSAVYLCASSFGSGETQYFGPGTRLLVL.

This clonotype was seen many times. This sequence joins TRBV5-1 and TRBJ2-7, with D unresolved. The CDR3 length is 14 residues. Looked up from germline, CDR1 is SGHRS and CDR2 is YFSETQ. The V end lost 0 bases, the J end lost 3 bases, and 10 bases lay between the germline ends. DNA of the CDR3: TGCGCCAGCAGCTTGGCCAACCCATACTACGAGCAGTACTTC. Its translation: CASSLANPYYEQYF.

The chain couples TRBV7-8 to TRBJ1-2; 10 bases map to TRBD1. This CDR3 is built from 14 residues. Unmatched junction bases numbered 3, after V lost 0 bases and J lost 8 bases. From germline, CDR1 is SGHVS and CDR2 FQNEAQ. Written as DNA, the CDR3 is TGTGCCAGCAGCTTAGCGGGACAGGGGAACGGCTACACCTTC. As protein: CASSLAGQGNGYTF.

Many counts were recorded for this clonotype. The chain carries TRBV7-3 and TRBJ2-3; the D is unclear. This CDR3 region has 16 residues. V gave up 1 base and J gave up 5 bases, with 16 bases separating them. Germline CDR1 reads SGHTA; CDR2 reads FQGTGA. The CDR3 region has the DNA TGTGCCAGCAGCTTAAGTGGCTTATTCGGAGTAGATACGCAGTATTTT. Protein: CASSLSGLFGVDTQYF. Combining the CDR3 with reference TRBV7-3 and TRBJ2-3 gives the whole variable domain GAGVSQTPSNKVTEKGKYVELRCDPISGHTALYWYRQSLGQGPEFLIYFQGTGAADDSGLPNDRFFAVRPEGSVSTLKIQRTERGDSAVYLCASSLSGLFGVDTQYFGPGTRLTVL.

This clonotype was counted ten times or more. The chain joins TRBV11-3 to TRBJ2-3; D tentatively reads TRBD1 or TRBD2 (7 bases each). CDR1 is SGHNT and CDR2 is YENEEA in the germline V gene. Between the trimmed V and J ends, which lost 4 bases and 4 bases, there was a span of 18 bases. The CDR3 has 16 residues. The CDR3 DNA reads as TGTGCCAGCAGCTCAGGGGGGGGCCAGAAAGCAGATACGCAGTATTTT. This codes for CASSSGGGQKADTQYF.

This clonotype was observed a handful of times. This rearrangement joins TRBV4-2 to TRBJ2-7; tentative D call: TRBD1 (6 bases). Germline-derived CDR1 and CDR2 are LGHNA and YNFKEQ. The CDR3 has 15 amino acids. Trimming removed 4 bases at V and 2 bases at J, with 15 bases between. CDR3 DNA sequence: TGTGCCAGCAGCCGGGGGCTGGGCCTTGCCTACGAGCAGTACTTC. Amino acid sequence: CASSRGLGLAYEQYF.

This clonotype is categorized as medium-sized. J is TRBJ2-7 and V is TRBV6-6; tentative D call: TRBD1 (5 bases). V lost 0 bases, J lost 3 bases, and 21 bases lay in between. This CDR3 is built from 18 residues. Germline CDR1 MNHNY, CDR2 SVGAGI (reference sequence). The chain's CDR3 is CASSYSIVQGRRVYEQYF. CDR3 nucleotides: TGTGCCAGCAGTTACTCGATTGTGCAGGGCCGAAGAGTCTACGAGCAGTACTTC.

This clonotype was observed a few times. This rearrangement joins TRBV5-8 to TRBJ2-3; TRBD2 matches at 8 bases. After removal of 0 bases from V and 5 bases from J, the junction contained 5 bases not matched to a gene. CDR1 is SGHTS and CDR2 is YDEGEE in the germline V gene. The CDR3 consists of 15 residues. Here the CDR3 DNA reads TGTGCCAGCAGCTTGGCCGGCGGGGGGATAGATACGCAGTATTTT. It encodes CASSLAGGGIDTQYF.